This T cell receptor beta chain was sequenced for a study of shared clonotypes between healthy human individuals. Regarding the study as a whole: The authors expected sequencing depth to affect clonotype sharing among donors.

Here immunoSEQ multiplex PCR was the method, and the copy in TCRdb shows in-frame clones only, minus some. The data hold about 1.5 million clones, with approximately 98% observed a single time. Turning to this clone: What it binds is unknown.

Germline CDR1 reads MNHEY; CDR2 reads SVGAGI. Trimming stripped 2 bases from V and 5 bases from J, with 6 bases between. CDR3 size: 13 residues. The sequence was obtained from a man aged 30-40 years in good health. This chain joins TRBV6-5 and TRBJ2-2; no firm D call. The sequencing sample was made of naive CD4+ T cells sorted from blood. Subset defined: CD45RA+ positively selected. Here the CDR3 reads CASSYPVTGELFF. The DNA of the CDR3 is TGTGCCAGCAGTTACCCCGTAACCGGGGAGCTGTTTTTT.